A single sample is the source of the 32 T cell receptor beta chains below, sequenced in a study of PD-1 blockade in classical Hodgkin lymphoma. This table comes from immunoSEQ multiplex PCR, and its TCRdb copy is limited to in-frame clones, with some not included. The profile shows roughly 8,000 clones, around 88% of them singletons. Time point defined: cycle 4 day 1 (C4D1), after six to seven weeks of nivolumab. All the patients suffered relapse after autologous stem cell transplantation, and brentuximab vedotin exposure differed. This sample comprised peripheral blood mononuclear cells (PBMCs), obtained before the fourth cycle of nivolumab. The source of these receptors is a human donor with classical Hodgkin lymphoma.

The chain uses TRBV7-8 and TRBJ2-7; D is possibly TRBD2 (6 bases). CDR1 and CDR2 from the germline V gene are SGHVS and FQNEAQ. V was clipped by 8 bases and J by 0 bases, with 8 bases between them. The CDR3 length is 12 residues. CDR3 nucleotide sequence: TGTGCCAGCGGGGGGAGCTCCTACGAGCAGTACTTC. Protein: CASGGSSYEQYF.

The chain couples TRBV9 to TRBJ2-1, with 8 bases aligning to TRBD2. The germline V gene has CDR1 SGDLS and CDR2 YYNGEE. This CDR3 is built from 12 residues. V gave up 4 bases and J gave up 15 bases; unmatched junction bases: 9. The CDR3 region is CASSSSGTRRFF. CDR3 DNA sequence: TGTGCCAGCAGCAGTTCCGGGACTAGACGGTTCTTC.

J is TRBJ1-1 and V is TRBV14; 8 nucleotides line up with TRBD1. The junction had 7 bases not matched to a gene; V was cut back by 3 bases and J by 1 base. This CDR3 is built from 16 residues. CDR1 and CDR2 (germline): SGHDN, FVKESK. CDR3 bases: TGTGCCAGCAGCCAGGACCTGGGGACAGGGAACACTGAAGCTTTCTTT. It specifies CASSQDLGTGNTEAFF.

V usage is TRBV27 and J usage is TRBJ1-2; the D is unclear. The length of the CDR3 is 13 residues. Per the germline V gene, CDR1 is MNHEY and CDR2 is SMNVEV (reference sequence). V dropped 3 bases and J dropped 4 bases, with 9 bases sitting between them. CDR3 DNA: TGTGCCAGCAGTTTTCGGGGATCCTATGGCTACACCTTC. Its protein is CASSFRGSYGYTF.

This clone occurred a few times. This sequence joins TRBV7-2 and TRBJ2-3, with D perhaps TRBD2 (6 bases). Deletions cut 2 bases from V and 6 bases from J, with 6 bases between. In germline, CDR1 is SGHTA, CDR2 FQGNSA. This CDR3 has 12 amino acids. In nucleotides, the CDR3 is TGTGCCAGCAGCTTACTAGCGGATACGCAGTATTTT. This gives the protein CASSLLADTQYF.

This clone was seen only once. CDR3 sequence reads: CASSQSQGSYEQYF. For the CDR3, the DNA is TGCGCCAGCAGCCAAAGCCAGGGCTCCTACGAGCAGTACTTC. V is TRBV4-1 and J is TRBJ2-7, with a weak D call TRBD1 (5 bases). The length of the CDR3 is 14 residues. Germline V gene data show CDR1 as MGHRA and CDR2 as YSYEKL. Trimming left V 2 bases short and J 0 bases short, with 8 bases between.

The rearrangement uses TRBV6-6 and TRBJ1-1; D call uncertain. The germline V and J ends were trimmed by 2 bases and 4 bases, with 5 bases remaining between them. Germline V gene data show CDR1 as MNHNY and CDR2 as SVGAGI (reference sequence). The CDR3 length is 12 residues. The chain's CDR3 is CASSYPSTEAFF. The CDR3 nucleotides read TGTGCCAGCAGTTACCCTTCCACTGAAGCTTTCTTT.

The CDR3 reads CASRGQTDYEQYF. Here the CDR3 DNA reads TGTGCCAGCAGGGGACAGACCGATTACGAGCAGTACTTC. The rearrangement links TRBV2 to TRBJ2-7; TRBD1 matches 7 bases. This CDR3 comprises 13 residues. With 6 bases clipped from V and 4 bases from J, the junction kept 6 bases outside the gene matches. Germline CDR1 SNHLY, CDR2 FYNNEI.

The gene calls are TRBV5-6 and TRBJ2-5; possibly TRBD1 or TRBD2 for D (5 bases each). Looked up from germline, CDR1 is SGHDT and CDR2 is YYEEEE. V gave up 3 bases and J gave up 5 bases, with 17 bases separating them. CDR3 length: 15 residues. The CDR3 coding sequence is TGTGCCAGCAGCTCCCTCGCGAGGGGCGGGGAGACCCAGTACTTC. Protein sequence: CASSSLARGGETQYF.

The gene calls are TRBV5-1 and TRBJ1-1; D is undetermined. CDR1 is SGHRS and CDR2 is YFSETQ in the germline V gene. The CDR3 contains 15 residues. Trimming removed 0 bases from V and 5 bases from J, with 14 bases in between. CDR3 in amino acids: CASSLDTGRRTEAFF. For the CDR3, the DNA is TGCGCCAGCAGCTTGGATACGGGAAGACGGACTGAAGCTTTCTTT.

The CDR3 sequence is CAAGRSSNTGELFF. CDR3 nucleotide sequence: TGTGCCGCCGGGAGGAGCTCGAACACCGGGGAGCTGTTTTTT. The gene calls are TRBV10-3 and TRBJ2-2; 7 bases align to TRBD2. Losses at the gene ends were 11 bases for V and 0 bases for J; bases not matched to a gene: 6. CDR1 and CDR2 from the germline V gene are ENHRY and SYGVKD. This CDR3 is 14 amino acids long.

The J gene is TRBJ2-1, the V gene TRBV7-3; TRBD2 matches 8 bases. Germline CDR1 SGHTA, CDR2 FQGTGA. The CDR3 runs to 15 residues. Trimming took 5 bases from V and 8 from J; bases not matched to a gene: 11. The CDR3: CASSLNSGSFDEQFF. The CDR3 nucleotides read TGTGCCAGCAGCCTGAACAGCGGGAGTTTTGATGAGCAGTTCTTC.

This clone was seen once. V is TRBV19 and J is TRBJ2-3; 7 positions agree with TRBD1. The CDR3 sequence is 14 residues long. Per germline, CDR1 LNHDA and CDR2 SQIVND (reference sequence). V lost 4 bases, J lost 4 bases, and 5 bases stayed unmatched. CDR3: CASSKTGVPDTQYF. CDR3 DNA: TGTGCCAGTAGTAAAACAGGGGTTCCAGATACGCAGTATTTT.

Written as DNA, the CDR3 is TGTGCCAGTACCCCAAACCGGGACGGCGGTCGGTCTATCGCCAAAAACATTCAGTACTTC. This codes for CASTPNRDGGRSIAKNIQYF. The chain is built from TRBV19 and TRBJ2-4; D possibly uses TRBD1 or TRBD2 (5 bases each). With 7 bases removed from V and 1 base from J, the gap between germline ends came to 29 bases. Germline CDR1 and CDR2: LNHDA and SQIVND (reference sequence). The CDR3 runs 20 residues.

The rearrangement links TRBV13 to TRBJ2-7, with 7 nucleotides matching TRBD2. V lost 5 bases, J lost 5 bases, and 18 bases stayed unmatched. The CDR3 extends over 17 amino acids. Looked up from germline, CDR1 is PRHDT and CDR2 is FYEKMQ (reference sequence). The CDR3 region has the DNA TGTGCCAGCAGCATCTACCCTCCAGCGGGGATAACGAACGAGCAGTACTTC. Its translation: CASSIYPPAGITNEQYF.

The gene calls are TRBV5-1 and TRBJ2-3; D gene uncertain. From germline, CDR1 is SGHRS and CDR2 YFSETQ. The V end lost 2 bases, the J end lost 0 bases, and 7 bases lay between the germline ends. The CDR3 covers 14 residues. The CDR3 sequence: CASSLTASTDTQYF. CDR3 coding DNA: TGCGCCAGCAGCTTAACGGCTAGCACAGATACGCAGTATTTT.

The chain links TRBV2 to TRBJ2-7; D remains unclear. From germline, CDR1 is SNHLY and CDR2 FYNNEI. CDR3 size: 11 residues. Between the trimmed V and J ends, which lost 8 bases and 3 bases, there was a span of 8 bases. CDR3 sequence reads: CASGPFYEQYF. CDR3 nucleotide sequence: TGTGCCAGCGGGCCTTTCTACGAGCAGTACTTC.

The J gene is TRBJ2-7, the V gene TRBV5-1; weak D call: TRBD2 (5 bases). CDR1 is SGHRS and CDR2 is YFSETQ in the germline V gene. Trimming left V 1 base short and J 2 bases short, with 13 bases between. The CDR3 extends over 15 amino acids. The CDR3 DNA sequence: TGCGCCAGCAGCTTGTTTGAGGGATTAGCCTACGAGCAGTACTTC. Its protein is CASSLFEGLAYEQYF. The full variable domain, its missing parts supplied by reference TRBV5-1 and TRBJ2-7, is KAGVTQTPRYLIKTRGQQVTLSCSPISGHRSVSWYQQTPGQGLQFLFEYFSETQRNKGNFPGRFSGRQFSNSRSEMNVSTLELGDSALYLCASSLFEGLAYEQYFGPGTRLTVT.

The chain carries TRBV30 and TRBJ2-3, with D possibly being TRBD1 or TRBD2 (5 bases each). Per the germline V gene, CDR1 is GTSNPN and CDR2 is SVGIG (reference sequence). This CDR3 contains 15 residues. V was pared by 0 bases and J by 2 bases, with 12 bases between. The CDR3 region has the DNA TGTGCCTGGAGTGTGCGGGCAGGGATCACAGATACGCAGTATTTT. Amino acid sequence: CAWSVRAGITDTQYF.

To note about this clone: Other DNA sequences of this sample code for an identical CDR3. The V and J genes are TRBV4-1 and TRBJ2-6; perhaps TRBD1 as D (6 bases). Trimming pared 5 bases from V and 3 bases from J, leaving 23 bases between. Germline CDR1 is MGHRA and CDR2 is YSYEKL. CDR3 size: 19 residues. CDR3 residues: CASSLKKIQGSSGANVLTF. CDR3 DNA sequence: TGCGCCAGCAGCTTAAAGAAGATACAGGGATCGAGTGGGGCCAACGTCCTGACTTTC.

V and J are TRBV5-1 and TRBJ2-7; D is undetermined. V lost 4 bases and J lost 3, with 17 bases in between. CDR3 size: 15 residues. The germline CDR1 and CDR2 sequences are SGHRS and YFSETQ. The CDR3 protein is CASSLARSMVYEQYF. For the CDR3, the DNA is TGCGCCAGCAGCCTGGCCCGCTCGATGGTCTACGAGCAGTACTTC.

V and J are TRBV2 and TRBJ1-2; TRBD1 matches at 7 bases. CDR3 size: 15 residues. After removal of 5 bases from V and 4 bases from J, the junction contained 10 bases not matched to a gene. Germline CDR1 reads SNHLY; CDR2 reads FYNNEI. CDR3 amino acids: CASSSTGTAVYGYTF. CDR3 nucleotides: TGTGCCAGCAGTTCGACCGGGACAGCCGTCTATGGCTACACCTTC.

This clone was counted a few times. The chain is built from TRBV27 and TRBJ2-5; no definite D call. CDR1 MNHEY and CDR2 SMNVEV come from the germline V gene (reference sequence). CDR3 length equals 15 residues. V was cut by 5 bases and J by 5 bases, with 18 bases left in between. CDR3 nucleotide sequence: TGTGCCAGCAGTCCACCTGGAGATCCGTGGGAGACCCAGTACTTC. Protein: CASSPPGDPWETQYF.

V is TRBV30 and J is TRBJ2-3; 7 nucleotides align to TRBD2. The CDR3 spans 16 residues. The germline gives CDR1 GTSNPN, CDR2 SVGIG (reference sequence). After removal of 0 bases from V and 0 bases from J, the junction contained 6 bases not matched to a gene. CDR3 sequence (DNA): TGTGCCTGGAGTGTACTTAGTAGCGGGAGCACAGATACGCAGTATTTT. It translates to CAWSVLSSGSTDTQYF.

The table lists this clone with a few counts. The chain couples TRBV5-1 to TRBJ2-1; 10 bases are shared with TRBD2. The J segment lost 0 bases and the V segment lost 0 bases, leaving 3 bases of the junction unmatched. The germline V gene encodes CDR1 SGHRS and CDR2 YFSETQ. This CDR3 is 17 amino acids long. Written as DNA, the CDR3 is TGCGCCAGCAGCTTGGGTACTAGCGGGATCTCCTACAATGAGCAGTTCTTC. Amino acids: CASSLGTSGISYNEQFF.

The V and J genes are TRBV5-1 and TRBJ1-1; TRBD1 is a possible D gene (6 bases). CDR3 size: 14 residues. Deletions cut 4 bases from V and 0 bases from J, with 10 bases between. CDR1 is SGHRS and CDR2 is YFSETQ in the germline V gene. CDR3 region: CASSVTGLNTEAFF. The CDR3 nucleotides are TGCGCCAGCAGCGTGACAGGTTTGAACACTGAAGCTTTCTTT.

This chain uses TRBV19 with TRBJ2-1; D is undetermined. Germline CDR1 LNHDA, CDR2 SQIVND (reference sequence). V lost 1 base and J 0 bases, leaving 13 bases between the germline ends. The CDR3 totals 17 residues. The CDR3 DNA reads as TGTGCCAGTAGTATAGTGATCTTAGGTAGCTCCTACAATGAGCAGTTCTTC. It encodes CASSIVILGSSYNEQFF.

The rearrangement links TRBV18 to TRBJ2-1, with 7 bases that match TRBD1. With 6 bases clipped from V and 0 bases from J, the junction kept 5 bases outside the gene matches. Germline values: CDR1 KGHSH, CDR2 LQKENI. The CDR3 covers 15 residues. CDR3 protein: CASSLDRSSYNEQFF. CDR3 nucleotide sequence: TGTGCCAGCTCGTTGGACAGGAGCTCCTACAATGAGCAGTTCTTC.

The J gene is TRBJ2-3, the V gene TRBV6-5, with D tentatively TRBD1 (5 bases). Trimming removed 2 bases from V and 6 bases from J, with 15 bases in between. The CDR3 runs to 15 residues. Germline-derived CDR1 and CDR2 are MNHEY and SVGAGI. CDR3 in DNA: TGTGCCAGCAGTTACGGGGCTCCCGCTCGGGATACGCAGTATTTT. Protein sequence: CASSYGAPARDTQYF.

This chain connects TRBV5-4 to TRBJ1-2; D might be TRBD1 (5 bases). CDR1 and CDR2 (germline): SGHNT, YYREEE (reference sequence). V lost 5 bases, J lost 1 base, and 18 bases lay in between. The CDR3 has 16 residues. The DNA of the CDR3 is TGTGCCAGCAGATTCCGATGGGACTCATATAACTATGGCTACACCTTC. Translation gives CASRFRWDSYNYGYTF.

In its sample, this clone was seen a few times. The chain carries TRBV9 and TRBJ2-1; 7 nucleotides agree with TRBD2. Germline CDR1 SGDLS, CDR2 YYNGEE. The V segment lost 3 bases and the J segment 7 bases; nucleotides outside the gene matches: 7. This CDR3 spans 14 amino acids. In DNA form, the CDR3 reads TGTGCCAGCAGCGAGGCTAGCGGCTGGAATGAGCAGTTCTTC. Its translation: CASSEASGWNEQFF.

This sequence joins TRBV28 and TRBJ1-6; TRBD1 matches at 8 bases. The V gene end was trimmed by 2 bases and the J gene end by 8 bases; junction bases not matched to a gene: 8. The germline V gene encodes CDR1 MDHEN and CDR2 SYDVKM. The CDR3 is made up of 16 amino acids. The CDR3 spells CASSLEGRGQDSPLHF. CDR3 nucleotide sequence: TGTGCCAGCAGTTTAGAGGGCAGGGGGCAGGATTCACCCCTCCACTTT.